This TCR beta chain was retrieved from a study of cytomegalovirus exposure and HLA in healthy donors. Study details: Among fewer than 500 genotyped donors, roughly 81% fell in the Caucasian-associated ancestry cluster. Study-wide points: A later analysis linked a missense variant in DCLRE1C to the trimming of TCR beta V and J genes. In an earlier analysis, about 87% or about 30%: the productive usage of most TCR beta V segments.

In the case of this clone: Its antigen is undetermined.

PCR used 60 Vbeta primers and 13 Jbeta primers. Some clones are missing from TCRdb's copy, which holds only in-frame ones; the method was immunoSEQ multiplex PCR. The table records some 140,000 clones, 60% to 85% of them present only once. The CDR3 runs to 16 residues. The sequence was collected from a woman aged 40 to 49 in good health and CMV-seronegative. Sequenced: PBMCs. The chain links TRBV21-1 to TRBJ2-7; the table's D call TRBD1 went unverified against the DNA. TRBV21-1 is a known pseudogene. Here the CDR3 reads CASSPQRRGRVYEQYF. The CDR3 nucleotides read TGTGCCAGCAGCCCCCAACGCAGGGGGCGGGTCTACGAGCAGTACTTC.